These 29 T cell receptor beta chains were all obtained from the same sample, sequenced in a study of regulatory T cells in long-lasting Graves disease. Documented time point: newly diagnosed GD, antithyroid drugs for less than 3 months. RNA extracted from PBMCs served as the sequencing template. For TCR beta, libraries came from iRepertoire HTBI primers and Arm-PCR of CDR3 regions. TCRdb reprocessed the multiplex PCR reads with MiXCR, giving one entry per CDR3 protein. The sample records hundreds of thousands of distinct CDR3 sequences, less than 15% being singletons. The data also belong to a second study, concerning T cells in Graves' hyperthyroidism and ophthalmopathy.

This material consisted of peripheral blood mononuclear cells (PBMCs), taken at new diagnosis, from a patient treated with antithyroid drugs. The receptors here all came from a man aged 25-40 years with Graves disease.

This clonotype was detected many times. The chain links TRBV7-9 to TRBJ2-7; no reliable D call. The V gene's germline CDR1 is SEHNR and CDR2 FQNEAQ (reference sequence). The germline V and J ends were trimmed by 1 base and 6 bases, with 10 bases remaining between them. This CDR3 comprises 13 residues. DNA of the CDR3: TGTGCCAGCAGCTTAGACGGAACCTGCGAGCAGTACTTC. It specifies CASSLDGTCEQYF.

This clonotype has ten or more counts. The chain links TRBV10-3 to TRBJ2-5; D gene ambiguous. The CDR3 loop spans 10 amino acids. V lost 7 bases to trimming and J lost 5 bases, with 5 bases between them. Germline loops: CDR1 ENHRY, CDR2 SYGVKD. The CDR3: CAINGETQYF. Here the CDR3 DNA reads TGTGCCATCAATGGGGAGACCCAGTACTTC.

Ten or more counts support this clonotype. The chain has TRBV20-1 and TRBJ2-1, with D hard to call. The CDR3 has 13 amino acids. V lost 5 bases and J 5 bases, leaving 13 bases between the germline ends. Per germline, CDR1 DFQATT and CDR2 SNEGSKA (reference sequence). In DNA, the CDR3 is TGCAGTGCTGGCGCTCCGACGGACAATGAGCAGTTCTTC. It is translated as CSAGAPTDNEQFF.

The chain is built from TRBV5-5 and TRBJ2-6; D gene unclear. Germline-derived CDR1 and CDR2 are SGHKS and YYEKEE (reference sequence). CDR3 length: 16 amino acids. Trimming shortened V by 3 bases and J by 0 bases, and 10 bases separated the two germline ends. In nucleotides, the CDR3 is TGTGCCAGCAGCTCCCTACGCATCTCTGGGGCCAACGTCCTGACTTTC. This translates into CASSSLRISGANVLTF.

This clonotype appeared a few times. This chain connects TRBV19 to TRBJ2-2; 14 positions match TRBD2. The CDR3 totals 19 residues. V lost 5 bases, J lost 4 bases, and 12 bases stayed unmatched. Germline assignment: CDR1 LNHDA and CDR2 SQIVND (reference sequence). This CDR3 reads CASSPTGTSGRGGTGELFF. The CDR3 DNA follows: TGTGCCAGTAGTCCCACCGGGACTAGCGGGAGAGGTGGCACCGGGGAGCTGTTTTTT.

The V gene is TRBV6-1, the J gene TRBJ2-2; D remains unclear. Germline assignment: CDR1 MNHNS and CDR2 SASEGT. V dropped 6 bases and J dropped 4 bases, with 9 bases sitting between them. This CDR3 is 13 amino acids long. CDR3 protein: CASSPPATGELFF. The DNA of the CDR3 is TGTGCCAGCAGCCCCCCGGCCACCGGGGAGCTGTTTTTT.

Concerning this clonotype: A much larger clone differs by one base, so this may be a read error. The DNA of the CDR3 is TGTGCCACCAGCAGAGATCGAGGGACAGGTGCTGAAGCTTCCTTT. Amino acid sequence: CATSRDRGTGAEASF. The chain is built from TRBV15 and TRBJ1-1; TRBD1 matches 8 bases. This CDR3 is built from 15 residues. Germline assignment: CDR1 LNHNV and CDR2 YYDKDF (reference sequence).

This clonotype appeared many times. The chain is built from TRBV6-1 and TRBJ1-4; unclear D gene. This CDR3 is 15 amino acids long. Germline V lookup: CDR1 MNHNS, CDR2 SASEGT. V lost 5 bases to trimming and J lost 0 bases, with 10 bases between them. The CDR3 bases are TGTGCCAGCAGTCCCGCGGGTGCAACTAATGAAAAACTGTTTTTT. Translating gives CASSPAGATNEKLFF.

The chain is built from TRBV27 and TRBJ2-1, with D possibly being TRBD2 (6 bases). This CDR3 spans 18 amino acids. V was clipped by 6 bases and J by 0 bases, with 21 bases between them. CDR1 MNHEY and CDR2 SMNVEV come from the germline V gene (reference sequence). The CDR3 is CASSELGGIRTSYNEQFF. The CDR3 region has the DNA TGTGCCAGCAGCGAGTTGGGCGGGATTAGAACCTCCTACAATGAGCAGTTCTTC.

The rearrangement joins TRBV6-2 or TRBV6-3 to TRBJ2-3, with D possibly TRBD1 on 6 matching bases. CDR3 length: 14 residues. Trimming shortened V by 6 bases and J by 2 bases, and 12 bases separated the two germline ends. Looked up from germline, CDR1 is MNHEY and CDR2 is SVGEGT. CDR3 residues: CASRTGQFTDTQYF. DNA for the CDR3: TGTGCCAGCAGGACGGGACAATTCACAGATACGCAGTATTTT.

A few counts support this clonotype. This chain connects TRBV20-1 to TRBJ2-5, with unresolved D. V lost 1 base, J lost 4 bases, and 13 bases lay in between. This CDR3 is built from 14 residues. Germline-derived CDR1 and CDR2 are DFQATT and SNEGSKA (reference sequence). The CDR3 is CSARGDSKLETQYF. The DNA for the CDR3 is TGCAGTGCTAGAGGAGACTCCAAGCTAGAGACCCAGTACTTC.

This clonotype was seen repeatedly, ten times or more. The chain employs TRBV12-3 or TRBV12-4 and TRBJ1-1; tentative D call: TRBD1 (5 bases). With 6 bases removed from V and 1 base from J, the gap between germline ends came to 9 bases. The CDR3 consists of 13 residues. The CDR3 loop is CASRQAANTEAFF. The CDR3 DNA is TGTGCCAGCAGACAGGCAGCGAACACTGAAGCTTTCTTT.

The rearrangement links TRBV28 to TRBJ1-2, with D perhaps TRBD1 (5 bases). CDR3 length equals 12 residues. The V end was cut by 8 bases, the J end by 4 bases, with 11 bases between. Germline-derived CDR1 and CDR2 are MDHEN and SYDVKM. Here the CDR3 reads CASSSGTYGYTF. CDR3 nucleotides: TGTGCCAGCTCATCCGGGACCTATGGCTACACCTTC.

This clonotype was recorded many times. The chain couples TRBV27 to TRBJ2-5; D unclear. CDR3 size: 17 residues. From germline, CDR1 is MNHEY and CDR2 SMNVEV (reference sequence). The V and J ends lost 6 bases and 1 base respectively, with 21 bases between them. The CDR3 DNA follows: TGTGCCAGCAGGACCTTCATTCGGGCCCACGGCCAAGAGACCCAGTACTTC. Encoded protein: CASRTFIRAHGQETQYF.

Concerning this clonotype: This likely stems from a read error, as it lies one base from a far larger clone. The V gene is TRBV12-3 or TRBV12-4, the J gene TRBJ2-3; 9 positions match TRBD2. The CDR3 covers 18 residues. Written as DNA, the CDR3 is TGTGCCGGCAGTGAAGCCCTCCGGACTAGCGAGGGCACAGATACGCAGTATTTT. As protein: CAGSEALRTSEGTDTQYF.

V and J are TRBV9 and TRBJ2-5; the D call may be TRBD1 or TRBD2 (5 bases each). The germline gives CDR1 SGDLS, CDR2 YYNGEE. CDR3 length: 15 amino acids. Deletions cut 0 bases from V and 4 bases from J, with 13 bases between. This CDR3 reads CASSVAGSGGETQYF. CDR3 sequence (DNA): TGTGCCAGCAGCGTAGCTGGCAGTGGGGGAGAGACCCAGTACTTC.

The chain recombines TRBV5-1 with TRBJ2-1; D uncertain. V lost 3 bases to trimming and J lost 0 bases, with 25 bases between them. Germline V gene sequence: CDR1 SGHRS, CDR2 YFSETQ. The CDR3 length is 20 residues. This CDR3 reads CASSSPRSVVFLSSYNEQFF. The CDR3 bases are TGCGCCAGCAGCTCCCCCAGGTCTGTTGTCTTTTTGAGCTCCTACAATGAGCAGTTCTTC.

This clonotype was seen ten or more times. CDR3 amino acids: CASSWTGAYEQYF. CDR3 DNA: TGTGCCAGCAGTTGGACCGGAGCCTACGAGCAGTACTTC. The rearrangement joins TRBV2 to TRBJ2-7, with D unresolved. The CDR3 is 13 amino acids. Looked up from germline, CDR1 is SNHLY and CDR2 is FYNNEI. Trimming removed 5 bases at V and 2 bases at J, with 10 bases between.

This clonotype was seen repeatedly, ten times or more. The chain has TRBV30 and TRBJ2-3; D gene unclear. TRBJ2-5 explains the end of the DNA better; the J call may be wrong. The CDR3 runs to 11 residues. In germline, CDR1 is GTSNPN, CDR2 SVGIG (reference sequence). CDR3 residues: CAWSVKETQYF. For the CDR3, the DNA is TGTGCCTGGAGTGTGAAGGAGACCCAGTACTTC.

This clonotype was counted ten times or more. V and J are TRBV12-3 or TRBV12-4 and TRBJ2-7, with D perhaps assigned TRBD1 or TRBD2 (5 bases each). This CDR3 is 14 amino acids long. The V end lost 5 bases, the J end lost 0 bases, and 11 bases lay between the germline ends. The chain's CDR3 is CASSGSGSSYEQYF. CDR3 sequence (DNA): TGTGCCAGCAGTGGCTCAGGGAGCTCCTACGAGCAGTACTTC.

Ten or more counts support this clonotype. The V and J genes are TRBV6-5 and TRBJ2-1; 10 bases line up with TRBD2. Per germline, CDR1 MNHEY and CDR2 SVGAGI. The CDR3 totals 17 residues. After removal of 0 bases from V and 7 bases from J, the junction contained 9 bases not matched to a gene. The CDR3 is CASSYSRWTSGQNEQFF. In nucleotides, the CDR3 is TGTGCCAGCAGTTACTCGAGGTGGACTAGCGGTCAGAATGAGCAGTTCTTC.

This clonotype appeared many times. The chain carries TRBV30 and TRBJ2-2; TRBD2 agrees at 7 bases. The germline V gene encodes CDR1 GTSNPN and CDR2 SVGIG (reference sequence). Trimming cost V 1 base and J 7 bases; bases outside gene matches: 3. The CDR3 extends over 13 amino acids. In DNA, the CDR3 is TGTGCCTGGAGTGGGGGAGGGGTCGGGGAGCTGTTTTTT. Translating it yields CAWSGGGVGELFF.

As to this clonotype: A much larger clone differs by one base, so this may be a read error. J is TRBJ1-1 and V is TRBV24-1; 7 nucleotides match TRBD1. Germline V gives CDR1 KGHDR, CDR2 SFDVKD. This CDR3 is built from 15 residues. CDR3 residues: CASARRLGQNPEAFF. In DNA form, the CDR3 reads TGTGCCAGCGCCCGGAGATTGGGACAGAACCCTGAAGCTTTCTTT.

This clonotype was recorded many times. The chain employs TRBV6-2 or TRBV6-3 and TRBJ2-3; TRBD2 matches 11 bases. This CDR3 spans 17 amino acids. Looked up from germline, CDR1 is MNHEY and CDR2 is SVGEGT. The J segment lost 6 bases and the V segment lost 4 bases, leaving 12 bases of the junction unmatched. CDR3 amino acids: CASSWDGLAGYSDTQYF. The CDR3 DNA is TGTGCCAGCAGTTGGGACGGACTAGCGGGCTATTCCGATACGCAGTATTTT.

This clonotype has ten or more counts. V is TRBV12-3 or TRBV12-4 and J is TRBJ2-1; 7 bases align to TRBD2. J was trimmed by 3 bases and V by 4 bases; bases with no gene match: 6. The CDR3 is 15 amino acids. CDR3 loop: CASSSVLANYNEQFF. CDR3 bases: TGTGCCAGCAGTTCTGTACTAGCGAACTACAATGAGCAGTTCTTC.

In this sample, this clonotype turned up a few times. This sequence joins TRBV5-1 and TRBJ2-2, with 8 bases that match TRBD1. Trimming cost V 0 bases and J 5 bases; bases outside gene matches: 3. The CDR3 contains 15 residues. CDR1 is SGHRS and CDR2 is YFSETQ in the germline V gene. CDR3 in amino acids: CASSLGTGRTGELFF. CDR3 nucleotide sequence: TGCGCCAGCAGCTTGGGGACAGGGAGGACCGGGGAGCTGTTTTTT.

This clonotype was seen repeatedly, ten times or more. This chain uses TRBV3-1 with TRBJ2-3; D call uncertain. Germline V CDR1 and CDR2: LGHDT, YNNKEL (reference sequence). The CDR3 extends over 13 amino acids. Trimming took 3 bases from V and 6 from J, leaving 10 bases between them. The CDR3 DNA is TGTGCCAGCAGCCAGGGCCCCGGGGATACGCAGTATTTT. This encodes CASSQGPGDTQYF.

This clonotype has ten or more counts. The gene calls are TRBV18 and TRBJ2-7; 7 bases are shared with TRBD1. The CDR3 consists of 15 residues. V trimming: 2 bases; J trimming: 0 bases; junction bases outside the gene matches: 4. The germline CDR1 and CDR2 sequences are KGHSH and LQKENI. The CDR3 DNA follows: TGTGCCAGCTCACCAGAGGACAGGAGCTCCTACGAGCAGTACTTC. Protein: CASSPEDRSSYEQYF.

This clonotype was counted between two and nine times. The chain has TRBV11-3 and TRBJ2-3; the D gene is possibly TRBD1 (6 bases). Germline CDR1 SGHNT, CDR2 YENEEA. This CDR3 comprises 16 residues. V dropped 5 bases and J dropped 5 bases, with 20 bases sitting between them. This CDR3 reads CASSQVRQAVRDTQYF. The CDR3 DNA follows: TGTGCCAGCAGCCAAGTGAGACAGGCAGTTAGAGATACGCAGTATTTT.